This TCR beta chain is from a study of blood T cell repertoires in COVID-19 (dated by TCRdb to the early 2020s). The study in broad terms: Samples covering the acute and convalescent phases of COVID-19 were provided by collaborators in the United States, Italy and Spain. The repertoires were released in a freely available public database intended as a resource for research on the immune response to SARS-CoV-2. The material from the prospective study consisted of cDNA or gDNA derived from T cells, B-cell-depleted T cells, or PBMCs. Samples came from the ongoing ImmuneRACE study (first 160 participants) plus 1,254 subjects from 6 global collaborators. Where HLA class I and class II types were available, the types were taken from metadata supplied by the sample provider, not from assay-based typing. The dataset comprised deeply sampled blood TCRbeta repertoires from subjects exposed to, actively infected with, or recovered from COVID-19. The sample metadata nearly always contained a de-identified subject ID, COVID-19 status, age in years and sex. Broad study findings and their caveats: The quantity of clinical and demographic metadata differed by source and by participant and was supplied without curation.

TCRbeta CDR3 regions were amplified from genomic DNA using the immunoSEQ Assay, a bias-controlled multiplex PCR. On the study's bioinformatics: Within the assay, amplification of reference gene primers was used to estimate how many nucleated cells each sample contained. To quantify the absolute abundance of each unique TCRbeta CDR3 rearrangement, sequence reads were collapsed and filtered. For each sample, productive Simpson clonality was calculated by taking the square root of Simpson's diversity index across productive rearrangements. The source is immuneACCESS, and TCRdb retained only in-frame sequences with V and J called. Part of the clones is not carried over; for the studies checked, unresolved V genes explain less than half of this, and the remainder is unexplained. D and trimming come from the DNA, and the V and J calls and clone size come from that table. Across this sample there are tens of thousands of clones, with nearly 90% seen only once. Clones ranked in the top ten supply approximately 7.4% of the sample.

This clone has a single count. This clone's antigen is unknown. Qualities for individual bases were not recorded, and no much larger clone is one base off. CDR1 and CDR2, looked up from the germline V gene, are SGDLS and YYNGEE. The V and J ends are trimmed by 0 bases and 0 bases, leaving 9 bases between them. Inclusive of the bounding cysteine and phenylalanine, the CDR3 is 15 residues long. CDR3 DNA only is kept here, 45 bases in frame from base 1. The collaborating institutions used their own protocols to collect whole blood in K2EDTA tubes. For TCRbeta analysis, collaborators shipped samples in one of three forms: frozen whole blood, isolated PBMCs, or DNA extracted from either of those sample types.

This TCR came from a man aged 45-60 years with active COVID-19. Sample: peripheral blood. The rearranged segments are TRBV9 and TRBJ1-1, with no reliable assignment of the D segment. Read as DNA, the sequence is TGTGCCAGCAGCGTAGTTTCGAGAATGAACACTGAAGCTTTCTTT. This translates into CASSVVSRMNTEAFF.